This T cell receptor beta chain was sequenced during a study of blood T cells in healthy people across ages. Through a sample-barcoded 5' primer and a J-beta primer mix, a second PCR was run for roughly 7 to 11 cycles. TCRdb re-analysed the 5' RACE reads in MiXCR, keeping a single row per CDR3 protein. The table lists about 1.5 million distinct CDR3 sequences, approximately 38% of them singletons. The trim removed 4 bases at V and 2 bases at J, leaving 3 bases unmatched. The CDR3 loop spans 16 amino acids. The germline gives CDR1 KGHDR, CDR2 SFDVKD. This clonotype was obtained from a woman between 18 and 30 years old in good health. Sequenced input: blood. The genes are TRBV24-1 and TRBJ2-6, with TRBD1 matching over 8 bases. The CDR3 DNA follows: TGTGCCACCAGTGAACCGACAGGGGCTGGGGCCAACGTCCTGACTTTC. This gives the protein CATSEPTGAGANVLTF.